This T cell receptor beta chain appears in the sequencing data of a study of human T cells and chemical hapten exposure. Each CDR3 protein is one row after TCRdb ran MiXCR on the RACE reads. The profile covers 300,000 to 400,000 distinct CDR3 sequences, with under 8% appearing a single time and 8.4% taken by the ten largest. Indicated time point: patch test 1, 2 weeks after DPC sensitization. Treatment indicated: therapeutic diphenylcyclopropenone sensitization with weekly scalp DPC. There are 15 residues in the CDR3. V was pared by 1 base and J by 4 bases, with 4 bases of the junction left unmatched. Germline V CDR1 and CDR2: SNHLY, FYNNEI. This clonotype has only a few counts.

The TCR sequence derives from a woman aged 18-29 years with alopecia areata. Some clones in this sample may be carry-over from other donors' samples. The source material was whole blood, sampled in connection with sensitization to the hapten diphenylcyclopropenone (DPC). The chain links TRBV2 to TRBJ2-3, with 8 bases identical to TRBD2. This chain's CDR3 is CASSEEGSGADTQYF. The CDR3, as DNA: TGTGCCAGCAGTGAAGAGGGTAGCGGGGCAGATACGCAGTATTTT.